The entry that follows covers one TCR beta chain sequence. As yet, its antigen is unknown. The sample belongs to a study of response to subunit inactivated influenza vaccine. Study conclusions and caveats: There was a suggestion from the authors that each seasonal influenza vaccination recruits few new T cells.

TCRdb processed the RT-PCR reads anew with MiXCR; each CDR3 protein has one entry. The sample lists 300,000 to 350,000 distinct CDR3 sequences, around a fifth seen once, with more than 8.5% in the top ten. The V segment lost 1 base and the J segment 6 bases; nucleotides outside the gene matches: 5. The CDR3 length is 15 residues. CDR1 is DFQATT, CDR2 SNEGSKA, per germline (reference sequence). Sequenced material: PBMCs from blood, taken 21 months after vaccination. The chain combines TRBV20-1 with TRBJ1-5; 11 nucleotides line up with TRBD1. The sequence came from a man between 50 and 70 years old who received an inactivated influenza vaccine. The CDR3 here is CSARVGTGGRQPQHF. The DNA for the CDR3 is TGCAGTGCTAGAGTTGGGACAGGGGGTCGTCAGCCCCAGCATTTT.